This T cell receptor (beta chain) emerged from a study of blood T cell repertoires in COVID-19. Profiled with immunoSEQ multiplex PCR; TCRdb holds only in-frame clones, not every one. This table has over 110,000 clones, around 78% appearing once. V was shortened by 5 bases and J by 2 bases, with 10 bases between the two germline ends. This CDR3 has 13 amino acids. CDR1 is SGHRS, CDR2 YFSETQ, per germline. Sequencing input: peripheral blood. The gene calls are TRBV5-1 and TRBJ1-2, with a tentative D call TRBD1 (6 bases). The source is an older woman with acute or convalescent COVID-19. The CDR3 bases are TGCGCCAGCAGGGACAGCTTAAACTATGGCTACACCTTC. It encodes CASRDSLNYGYTF. Together with reference TRBV5-1 and TRBJ1-2, the CDR3 gives the full variable domain: KAGVTQTPRYLIKTRGQQVTLSCSPISGHRSVSWYQQTPGQGLQFLFEYFSETQRNKGNFPGRFSGRQFSNSRSEMNVSTLELGDSALYLCASRDSLNYGYTFGSGTRLTVV.